This T cell receptor beta chain was identified during a study of CD8 T cells in ankylosing spondylitis. Trimming stripped 2 bases from V and 4 bases from J, with 24 bases between. Looked up from germline, CDR1 is SGHDT and CDR2 is YYEEEE. The CDR3 length is 18 residues. Whole-study findings and limits: Seven to nine highly homologous variants made up a TCR beta motif, and this motif appeared characteristic of ankylosing spondylitis blood.

As concerns this clonotype: What it binds is not known.

Researchers built TCR beta libraries using quantitative 5'-RACE with molecular barcodes. TCRdb itself ran the 5' RACE reads through MiXCR, one entry per CDR3 protein. The data show 350,000 or so distinct CDR3 sequences, roughly 11% seen once. This clonotype was obtained from a female donor with ankylosing spondylitis or in good health (not recorded which). The rearrangement links TRBV5-6 to TRBJ2-5; a possible D gene is TRBD1 (6 bases). Sample: blood, either unsorted or a sorted T cell fraction (not recorded which). The CDR3 DNA sequence: TGTGCCAGCAGCTTTGGGGGCAGACGATGGACACCGGGAGAGACCCAGTACTTC. This gives the protein CASSFGGRRWTPGETQYF. Supplemented by reference TRBV5-6 and TRBJ2-5, the full variable domain reads DAGVTQSPTHLIKTRGQQVTLRCSPKSGHDTVSWYQQALGQGPQFIFQYYEEEERQRGNFPDRFSGHQFPNYSSELNVNALLLGDSALYLCASSFGGRRWTPGETQYFGPGTRLLVL.